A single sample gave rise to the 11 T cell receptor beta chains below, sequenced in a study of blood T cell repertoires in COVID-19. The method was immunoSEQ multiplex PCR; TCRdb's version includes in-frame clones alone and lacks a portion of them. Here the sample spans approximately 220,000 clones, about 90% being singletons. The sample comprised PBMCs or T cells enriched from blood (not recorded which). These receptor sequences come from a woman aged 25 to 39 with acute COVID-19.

The CDR3 is CASGGGLTGEQYF. CDR3 bases: TGTGCCAGCGGGGGCGGCCTTACAGGCGAGCAGTACTTC. This chain connects TRBV2 to TRBJ2-7, with a tentative D call TRBD1 (6 bases). V was trimmed by 8 bases and J by 6 bases, leaving 17 bases between them. CDR3 length: 13 amino acids. CDR1 and CDR2 from the germline V gene are SNHLY and FYNNEI.

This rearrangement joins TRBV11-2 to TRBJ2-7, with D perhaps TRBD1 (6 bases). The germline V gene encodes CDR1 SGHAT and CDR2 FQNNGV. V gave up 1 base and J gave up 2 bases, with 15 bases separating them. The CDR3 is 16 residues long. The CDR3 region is CASSLATGTSTYEQYF. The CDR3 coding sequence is TGTGCCAGCAGCTTAGCCACCGGGACATCAACCTACGAGCAGTACTTC.

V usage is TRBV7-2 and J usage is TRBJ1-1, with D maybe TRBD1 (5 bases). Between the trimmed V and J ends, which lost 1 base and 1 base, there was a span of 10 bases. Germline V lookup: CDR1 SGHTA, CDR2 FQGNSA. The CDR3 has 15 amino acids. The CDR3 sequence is CASSLDRGWNTEAFF. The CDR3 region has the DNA TGTGCCAGCAGCTTAGATCGGGGGTGGAACACTGAAGCTTTCTTT. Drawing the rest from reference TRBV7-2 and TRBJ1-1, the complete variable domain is GAGVSQSPSNKVTEKGKDVELRCDPISGHTALYWYRQSLGQGLEFLIYFQGNSAPDKSGLPSDRFSAERTGGSVSTLTIQRTQQEDSAVYLCASSLDRGWNTEAFFGQGTRLTVV.

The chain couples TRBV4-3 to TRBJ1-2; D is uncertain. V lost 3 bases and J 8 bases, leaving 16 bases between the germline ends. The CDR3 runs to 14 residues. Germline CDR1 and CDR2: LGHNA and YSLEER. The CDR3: CASSHLDRGGGYTF. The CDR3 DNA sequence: TGCGCCAGCAGCCACCTTGACCGAGGCGGAGGCTACACCTTC.

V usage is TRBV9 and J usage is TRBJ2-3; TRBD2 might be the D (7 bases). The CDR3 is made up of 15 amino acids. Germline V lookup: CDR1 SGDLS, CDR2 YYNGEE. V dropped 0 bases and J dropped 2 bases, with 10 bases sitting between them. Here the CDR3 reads CASSVGGGLTDTQYF. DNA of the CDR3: TGTGCCAGCAGCGTAGGCGGGGGCCTCACAGATACGCAGTATTTT.

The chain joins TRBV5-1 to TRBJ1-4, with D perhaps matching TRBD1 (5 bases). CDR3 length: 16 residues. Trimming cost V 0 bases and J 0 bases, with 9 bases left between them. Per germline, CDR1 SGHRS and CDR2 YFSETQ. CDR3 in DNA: TGCGCCAGCAGCTTGGTCGCGGGGGCAACTAATGAAAAACTGTTTTTT. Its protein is CASSLVAGATNEKLFF. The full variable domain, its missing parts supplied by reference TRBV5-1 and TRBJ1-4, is KAGVTQTPRYLIKTRGQQVTLSCSPISGHRSVSWYQQTPGQGLQFLFEYFSETQRNKGNFPGRFSGRQFSNSRSEMNVSTLELGDSALYLCASSLVAGATNEKLFFGSGTQLSVL.

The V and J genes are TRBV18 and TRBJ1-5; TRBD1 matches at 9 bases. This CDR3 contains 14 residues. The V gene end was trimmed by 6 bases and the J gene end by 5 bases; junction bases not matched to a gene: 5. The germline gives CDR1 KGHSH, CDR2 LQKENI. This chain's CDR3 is CASSPGQGDQPQHF. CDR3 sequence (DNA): TGTGCCAGCTCCCCGGGACAGGGAGATCAGCCCCAGCATTTT. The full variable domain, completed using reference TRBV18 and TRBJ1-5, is NAGVMQNPRHLVRRRGQEARLRCSPMKGHSHVYWYRQLPEEGLKFMVYLQKENIIDESGMPKERFSAEFPKEGPSILRIQQVVRGDSAAYFCASSPGQGDQPQHFGDGTRLSIL.

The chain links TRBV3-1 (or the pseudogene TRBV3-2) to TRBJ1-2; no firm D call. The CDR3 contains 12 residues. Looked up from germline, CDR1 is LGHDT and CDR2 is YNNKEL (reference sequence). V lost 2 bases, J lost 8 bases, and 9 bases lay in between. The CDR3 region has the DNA TGTGCCAGCAGCCAATCGGGGAAGGGCTACACCTTC. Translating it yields CASSQSGKGYTF.

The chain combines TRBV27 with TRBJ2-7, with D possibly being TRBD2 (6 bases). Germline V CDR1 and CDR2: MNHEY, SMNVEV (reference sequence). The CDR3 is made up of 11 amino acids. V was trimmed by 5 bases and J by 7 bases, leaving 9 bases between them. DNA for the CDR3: TGTGCCAGCAGTGTGGGGGGAGAGCAGTACTTC. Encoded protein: CASSVGGEQYF.

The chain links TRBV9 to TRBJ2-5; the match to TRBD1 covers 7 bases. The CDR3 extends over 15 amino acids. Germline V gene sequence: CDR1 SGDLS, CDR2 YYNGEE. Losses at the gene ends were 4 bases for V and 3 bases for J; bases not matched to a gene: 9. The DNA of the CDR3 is TGTGCCAGCAGCTCCTCCGGGACAGACGAAGAGACCCAGTACTTC. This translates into CASSSSGTDEETQYF.

The DNA for the CDR3 is TGTGCCAGTAGTGGGTGGGACAGGGGCCGAAACACTGAAGCTTTCTTT. This sequence encodes CASSGWDRGRNTEAFF. This chain uses TRBV19 with TRBJ1-1; TRBD1 agrees at 10 bases. The CDR3 sequence is 16 residues long. J was trimmed by 2 bases and V by 5 bases; bases with no gene match: 8. CDR1 is LNHDA, CDR2 SQIVND, per germline (reference sequence).